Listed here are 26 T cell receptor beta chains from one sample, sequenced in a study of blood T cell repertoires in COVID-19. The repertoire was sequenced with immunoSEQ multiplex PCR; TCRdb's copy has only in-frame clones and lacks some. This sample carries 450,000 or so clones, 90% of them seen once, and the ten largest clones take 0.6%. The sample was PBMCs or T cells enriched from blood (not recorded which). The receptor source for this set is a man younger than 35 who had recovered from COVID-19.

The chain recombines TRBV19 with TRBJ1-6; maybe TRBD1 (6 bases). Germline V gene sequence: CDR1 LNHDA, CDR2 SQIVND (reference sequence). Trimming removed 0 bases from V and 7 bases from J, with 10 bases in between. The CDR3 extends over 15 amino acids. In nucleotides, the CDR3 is TGTGCCAGTAGTATAGAAAGACAGGAGAATTCACCCCTCCACTTT. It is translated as CASSIERQENSPLHF.

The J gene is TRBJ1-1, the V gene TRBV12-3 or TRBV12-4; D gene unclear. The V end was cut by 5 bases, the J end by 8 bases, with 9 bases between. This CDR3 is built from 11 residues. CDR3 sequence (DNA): TGTGCCAGCAGTGACCCAGGCGAAGCTTTCTTT. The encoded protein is CASSDPGEAFF.

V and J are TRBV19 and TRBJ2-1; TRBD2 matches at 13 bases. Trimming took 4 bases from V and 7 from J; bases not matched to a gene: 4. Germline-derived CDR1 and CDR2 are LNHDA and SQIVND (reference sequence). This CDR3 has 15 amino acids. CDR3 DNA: TGTGCCAGTAGTACGACTAGCGGGAGGTTGAATGAGCAGTTCTTC. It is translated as CASSTTSGRLNEQFF.

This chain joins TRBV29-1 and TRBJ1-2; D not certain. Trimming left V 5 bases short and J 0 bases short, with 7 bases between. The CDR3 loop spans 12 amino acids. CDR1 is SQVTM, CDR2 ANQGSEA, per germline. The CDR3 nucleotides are TGCAGCGTTACAGAAACTAACTATGGCTACACCTTC. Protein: CSVTETNYGYTF.

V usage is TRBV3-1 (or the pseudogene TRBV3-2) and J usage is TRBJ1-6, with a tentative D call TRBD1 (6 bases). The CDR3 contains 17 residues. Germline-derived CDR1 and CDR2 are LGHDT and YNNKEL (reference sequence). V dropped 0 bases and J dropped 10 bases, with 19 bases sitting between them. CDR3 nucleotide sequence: TGTGCCAGCAGCCAAGATAGTCGGGGGGCAAGGTTGTCACCCCTCCACTTT. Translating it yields CASSQDSRGARLSPLHF.

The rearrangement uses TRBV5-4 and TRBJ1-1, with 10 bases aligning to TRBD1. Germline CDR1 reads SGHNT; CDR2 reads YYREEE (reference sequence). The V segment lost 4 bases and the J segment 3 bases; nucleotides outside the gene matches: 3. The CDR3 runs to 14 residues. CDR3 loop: CASSIGTGDTEAFF. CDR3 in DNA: TGTGCCAGCAGCATAGGGACAGGGGACACTGAAGCTTTCTTT.

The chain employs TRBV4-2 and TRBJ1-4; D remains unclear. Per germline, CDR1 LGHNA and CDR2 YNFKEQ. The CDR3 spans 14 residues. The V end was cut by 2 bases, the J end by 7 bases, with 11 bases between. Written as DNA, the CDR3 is TGTGCCAGCAGCCAACCCGAAGCCCCTGAAAAACTGTTTTTT. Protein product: CASSQPEAPEKLFF.

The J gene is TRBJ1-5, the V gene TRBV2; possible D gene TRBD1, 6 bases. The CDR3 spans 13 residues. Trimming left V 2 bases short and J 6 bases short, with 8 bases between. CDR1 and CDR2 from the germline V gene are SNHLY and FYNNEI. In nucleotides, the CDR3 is TGTGCCAGCAGTGAATGGGGGCCTCAGCCCCAGCATTTT. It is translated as CASSEWGPQPQHF.

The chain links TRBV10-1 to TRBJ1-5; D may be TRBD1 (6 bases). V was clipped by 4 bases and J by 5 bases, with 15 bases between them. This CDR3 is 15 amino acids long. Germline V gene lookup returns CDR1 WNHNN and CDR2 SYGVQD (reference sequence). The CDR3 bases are TGCGCCAGCAGTGCCGGGACAAGAAACGATCAGCCCCAGCATTTT. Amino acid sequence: CASSAGTRNDQPQHF.

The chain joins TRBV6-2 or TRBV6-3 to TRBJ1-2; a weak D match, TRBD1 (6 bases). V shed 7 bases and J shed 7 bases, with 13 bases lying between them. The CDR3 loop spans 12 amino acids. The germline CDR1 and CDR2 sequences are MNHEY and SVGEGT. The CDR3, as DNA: TGTGCCAGCACCCCCACAGGGCTTGGCTACACCTTC. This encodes CASTPTGLGYTF.

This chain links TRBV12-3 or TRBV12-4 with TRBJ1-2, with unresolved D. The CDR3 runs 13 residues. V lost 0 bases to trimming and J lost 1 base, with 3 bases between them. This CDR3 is CASSLASNYGYTF. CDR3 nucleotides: TGTGCCAGCAGTTTAGCCAGTAACTATGGCTACACCTTC.

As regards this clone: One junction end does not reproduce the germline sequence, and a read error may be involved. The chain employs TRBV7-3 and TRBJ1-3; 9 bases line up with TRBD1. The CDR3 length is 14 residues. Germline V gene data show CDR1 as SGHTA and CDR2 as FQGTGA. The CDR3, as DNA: TGTGCCAGCAGCGCACAGGGGGCTGGGAACACCATATATTTT. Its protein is CASSAQGAGNTIYF. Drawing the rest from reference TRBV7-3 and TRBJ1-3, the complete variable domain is GAGVSQTPSNKVTEKGKYVELRCDPISGHTALYWYRQSLGQGPEFLIYFQGTGAADDSGLPNDRFFAVRPEGSVSTLKIQRTERGDSAVYLCASSAQGAGNTIYFGEGSWLTVV.

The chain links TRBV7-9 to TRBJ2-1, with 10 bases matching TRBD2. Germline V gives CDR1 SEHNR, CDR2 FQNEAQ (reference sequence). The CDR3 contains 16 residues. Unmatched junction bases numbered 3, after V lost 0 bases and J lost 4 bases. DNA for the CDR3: TGTGCCAGCAGCTTAGCGTCTAGCGGGGGATACAATGAGCAGTTCTTC. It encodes CASSLASSGGYNEQFF.

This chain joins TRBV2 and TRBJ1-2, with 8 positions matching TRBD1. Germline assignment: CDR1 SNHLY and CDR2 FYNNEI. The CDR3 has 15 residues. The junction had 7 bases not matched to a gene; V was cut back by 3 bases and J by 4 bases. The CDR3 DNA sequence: TGTGCCAGCAGTGAGCTTTCAGGGGGCAGCTATGGCTACACCTTC. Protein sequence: CASSELSGGSYGYTF.

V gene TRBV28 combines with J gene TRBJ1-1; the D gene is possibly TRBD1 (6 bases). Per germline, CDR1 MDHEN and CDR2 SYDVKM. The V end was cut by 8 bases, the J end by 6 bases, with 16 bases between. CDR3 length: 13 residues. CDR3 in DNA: TGTGCCAGCTCGCTAGGGGGGAGGGCTGAAGCTTTCTTT. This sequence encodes CASSLGGRAEAFF.

CDR3 sequence (DNA): TGTGCCATCAGTGAGGAAACAGGGGCTAATGAAAAACTGTTTTTT. This gives the protein CAISEETGANEKLFF. The V call is TRBV10-3, the J call TRBJ1-4; TRBD1 matches 7 bases. The CDR3 totals 15 residues. CDR1 and CDR2 (germline): ENHRY, SYGVKD. The junction had 3 bases not matched to a gene; V was cut back by 2 bases and J by 3 bases.

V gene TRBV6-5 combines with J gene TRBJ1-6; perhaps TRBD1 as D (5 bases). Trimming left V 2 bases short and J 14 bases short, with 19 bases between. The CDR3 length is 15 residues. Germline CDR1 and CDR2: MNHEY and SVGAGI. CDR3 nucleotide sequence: TGTGCCAGCAGTTACGAGTTGGACAAGGCCCTCACCCTCCACTTT. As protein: CASSYELDKALTLHF.

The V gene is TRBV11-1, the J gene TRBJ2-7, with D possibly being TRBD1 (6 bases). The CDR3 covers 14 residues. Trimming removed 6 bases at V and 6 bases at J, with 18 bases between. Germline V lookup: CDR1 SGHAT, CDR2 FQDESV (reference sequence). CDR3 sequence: CASSEQGHLGEQYF. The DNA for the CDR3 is TGTGCCAGCAGTGAGCAGGGGCATTTGGGCGAGCAGTACTTC.

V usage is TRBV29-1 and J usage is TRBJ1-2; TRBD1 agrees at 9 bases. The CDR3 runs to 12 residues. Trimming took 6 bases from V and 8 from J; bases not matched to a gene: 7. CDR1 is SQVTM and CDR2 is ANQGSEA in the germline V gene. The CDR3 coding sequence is TGCAGCGTACCGGGACAGGGCCGCGGCTACACCTTC. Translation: CSVPGQGRGYTF.

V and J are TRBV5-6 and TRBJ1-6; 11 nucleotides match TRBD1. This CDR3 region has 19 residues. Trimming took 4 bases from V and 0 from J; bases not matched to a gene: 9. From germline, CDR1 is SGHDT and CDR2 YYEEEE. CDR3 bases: TGTGCCAGCAGCCCGTCCGGACAGGGGGCACGCTCCTATAATTCACCCCTCCACTTT. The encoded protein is CASSPSGQGARSYNSPLHF.

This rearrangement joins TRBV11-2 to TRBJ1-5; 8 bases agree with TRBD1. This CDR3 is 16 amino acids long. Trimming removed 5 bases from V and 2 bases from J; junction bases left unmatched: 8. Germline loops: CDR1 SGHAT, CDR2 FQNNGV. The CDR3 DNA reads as TGTGCCAGCAGCCCCGGGCCGACAGGGGGCAATCAGCCCCAGCATTTT. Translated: CASSPGPTGGNQPQHF.

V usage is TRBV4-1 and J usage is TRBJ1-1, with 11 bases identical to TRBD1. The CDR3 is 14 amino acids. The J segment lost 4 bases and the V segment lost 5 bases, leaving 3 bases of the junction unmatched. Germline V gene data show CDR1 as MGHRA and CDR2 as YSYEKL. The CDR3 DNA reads TGCGCCAGCAGCGCGGGACAGGGGGTCACTGAAGCTTTCTTT. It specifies CASSAGQGVTEAFF.

CDR3 in DNA: TGTGCCAGCAGCTTAGGTGGGACTAGCGGGAGTTTTTACGAGCAGTACTTC. Translation gives CASSLGGTSGSFYEQYF. This rearrangement joins TRBV7-6 to TRBJ2-7; 14 nucleotides line up with TRBD2. CDR1 is SGHVS, CDR2 FNYEAQ, per germline. The CDR3 runs 17 residues. Unmatched junction bases numbered 6, after V lost 1 base and J lost 4 bases.

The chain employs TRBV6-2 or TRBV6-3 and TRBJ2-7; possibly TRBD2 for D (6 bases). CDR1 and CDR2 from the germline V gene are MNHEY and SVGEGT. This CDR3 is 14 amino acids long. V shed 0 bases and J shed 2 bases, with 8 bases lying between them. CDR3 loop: CASSYSGLTYEQYF. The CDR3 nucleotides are TGTGCCAGCAGTTACTCGGGACTCACCTACGAGCAGTACTTC.

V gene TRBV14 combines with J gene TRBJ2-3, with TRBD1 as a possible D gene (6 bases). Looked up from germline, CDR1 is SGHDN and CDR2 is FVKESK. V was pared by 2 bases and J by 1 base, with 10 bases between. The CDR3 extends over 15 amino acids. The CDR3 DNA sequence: TGTGCCAGCAGCCAAACAGGGATTCGCACAGATACGCAGTATTTT. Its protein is CASSQTGIRTDTQYF. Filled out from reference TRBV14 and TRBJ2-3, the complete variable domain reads EAGVTQFPSHSVIEKGQTVTLRCDPISGHDNLYWYRRVMGKEIKFLLHFVKESKQDESGMPNNRFLAERTGGTYSTLKVQPAELEDSGVYFCASSQTGIRTDTQYFGPGTRLTVL.

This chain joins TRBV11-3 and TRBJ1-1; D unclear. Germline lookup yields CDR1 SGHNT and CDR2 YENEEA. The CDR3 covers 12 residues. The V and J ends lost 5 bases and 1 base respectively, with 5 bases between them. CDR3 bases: TGTGCCAGCAGCCCAGAGAACACTGAAGCTTTCTTT. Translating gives CASSPENTEAFF.